The 11 T cell receptor beta chains reported below all come from one sample, sequenced in a study of cytomegalovirus exposure and HLA in healthy donors. The PCR used 60 Vbeta and 13 Jbeta primers. The assay was immunoSEQ multiplex PCR, and TCRdb's table has in-frame clones only and misses some. The table lists around 100,000 clones, roughly three quarters of them singletons. The sample consisted of PBMCs. These TCRs come from a man aged 40-49 years in good health and CMV-seronegative.

The rearrangement links TRBV6-1 to TRBJ1-1; 7 bases match TRBD1. This CDR3 contains 13 residues. Germline values: CDR1 MNHNS, CDR2 SASEGT. The junction had 6 bases not matched to a gene; V was cut back by 6 bases and J by 5 bases. The CDR3 sequence is CASRSTGPTEAFF. CDR3 coding DNA: TGTGCCAGCAGGTCGACAGGGCCAACTGAAGCTTTCTTT.

As DNA, the CDR3 is TGTGCCACCCGGGGGACTGATCAGCCCCAGCATTTT. Protein product: CATRGTDQPQHF. The chain joins TRBV10-3 to TRBJ1-5; D perhaps matches TRBD1 (5 bases). CDR3 size: 12 residues. V lost 10 bases, J lost 5 bases, and 12 bases lay in between. CDR1 is ENHRY and CDR2 is SYGVKD in the germline V gene.

This clone was counted a single time. The V and J genes are TRBV7-2 and TRBJ2-7; weak D call: TRBD1 (6 bases). V lost 2 bases to trimming and J lost 4 bases, with 15 bases between them. Germline lookup yields CDR1 SGHTA and CDR2 FQGNSA. The CDR3 has 15 residues. The CDR3 DNA reads TGTGCCAGCAGCTTAAGCGGACAGTCCCTATACGAGCAGTACTTC. As protein: CASSLSGQSLYEQYF.

This chain connects TRBV5-4 to TRBJ1-2; D is uncertain. The CDR3 runs to 12 residues. Trimming took off 4 bases at V and 6 bases at J, with 10 bases between the two ends. In germline, CDR1 is SGHNT, CDR2 YYREEE (reference sequence). The DNA of the CDR3 is TGTGCCAGCAGCCCCCATCGGGATGGCTACACCTTC. Amino acid sequence: CASSPHRDGYTF. Full variable domain (outside the CDR3, taken from reference TRBV5-4 and TRBJ1-2): ETGVTQSPTHLIKTRGQQVTLRCSSQSGHNTVSWYQQALGQGPQFIFQYYREEENGRGNFPPRFSGLQFPNYSSELNVNALELDDSALYLCASSPHRDGYTFGSGTRLTVV.

The table lists this clone with a few counts. V usage is TRBV30 and J usage is TRBJ1-1, with D perhaps TRBD1 (6 bases). The germline V gene has CDR1 GTSNPN and CDR2 SVGIG (reference sequence). V was cut by 2 bases and J by 8 bases, with 15 bases left in between. CDR3 length: 13 residues. The CDR3 loop reads CAWSPPQGYEAFF. CDR3 sequence (DNA): TGTGCCTGGAGTCCTCCACAGGGTTACGAAGCTTTCTTT.

The chain joins TRBV28 to TRBJ2-3; no definite D call. Germline CDR1 and CDR2: MDHEN and SYDVKM. Trimming took off 6 bases at V and 0 bases at J, with 13 bases between the two ends. This CDR3 spans 15 amino acids. CDR3 nucleotide sequence: TGTGCCAGCAGCCCACGGAGCAGAAGCACAGATACGCAGTATTTT. Translating gives CASSPRSRSTDTQYF.

This clone has only a few counts. This sequence joins TRBV11-1 and TRBJ1-1, with D possibly being TRBD1 (6 bases). V gave up 3 bases and J gave up 4 bases, with 12 bases separating them. This CDR3 spans 14 amino acids. CDR1 is SGHAT and CDR2 is FQDESV in the germline V gene (reference sequence). CDR3 nucleotide sequence: TGTGCCAGCAGCTTTCACAGGGCGGGCACTGAAGCTTTCTTT. It yields the protein CASSFHRAGTEAFF.

The rearrangement links TRBV6-5 to TRBJ1-5; weak D call: TRBD1 (6 bases). The CDR3 consists of 12 residues. V was trimmed by 7 bases and J by 8 bases, leaving 12 bases between them. CDR1 is MNHEY and CDR2 is SVGAGI in the germline V gene. CDR3 sequence reads: CASKDKGEPQHF. The DNA for the CDR3 is TGTGCCAGCAAAGACAAGGGGGAGCCCCAGCATTTT.

The chain carries TRBV27 and TRBJ1-4; 9 bases align to TRBD1. Per germline, CDR1 MNHEY and CDR2 SMNVEV (reference sequence). Trimming removed 4 bases from V and 8 bases from J; junction bases left unmatched: 5. The CDR3 is 14 residues long. The CDR3 DNA follows: TGTGCCAGCAGTTCGGACAGGGGTGGAGAAAAACTGTTTTTT. As protein: CASSSDRGGEKLFF. The whole variable domain, remainder taken from reference TRBV27 and TRBJ1-4, is EAQVTQNPRYLITVTGKKLTVTCSQNMNHEYMSWYRQDPGLGLRQIYYSMNVEVTDKGDVPEGYKVSRKEKRNFPLILESPSPNQTSLYFCASSSDRGGEKLFFGSGTQLSVL.

The V and J genes are TRBV4-2 and TRBJ2-7, with 7 bases that match TRBD2. Unmatched junction bases numbered 5, after V lost 0 bases and J lost 3 bases. Germline V gives CDR1 LGHNA, CDR2 YNFKEQ. The CDR3 sequence is 15 residues long. This CDR3 is CASSQETGGYYEQYF. The CDR3 DNA reads as TGTGCCAGCAGCCAAGAGACGGGGGGATACTACGAGCAGTACTTC.

A remark on this clone: Other DNA sequences in this sample translate to the same CDR3. The rearrangement uses TRBV5-3 and TRBJ2-7; a weak D match, TRBD2 (6 bases). TRBV5-3 is known as an ORF, though its function is uncertain. The CDR3 covers 9 residues. The CDR3 sequence: CARSWPGEV. CDR3 coding DNA: TGTGCCAGAAGCTGGCCGGGAGAAGTC.